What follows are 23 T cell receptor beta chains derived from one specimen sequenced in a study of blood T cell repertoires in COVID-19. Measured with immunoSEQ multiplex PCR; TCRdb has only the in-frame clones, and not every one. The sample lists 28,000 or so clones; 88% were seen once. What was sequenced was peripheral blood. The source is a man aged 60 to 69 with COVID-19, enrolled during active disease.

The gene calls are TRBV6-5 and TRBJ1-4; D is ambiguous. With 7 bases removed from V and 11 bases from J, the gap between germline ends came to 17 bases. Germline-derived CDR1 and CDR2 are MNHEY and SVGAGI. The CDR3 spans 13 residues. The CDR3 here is CASTGFGFRKLFF. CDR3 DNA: TGTGCCAGCACCGGGTTCGGATTTCGGAAACTGTTTTTT.

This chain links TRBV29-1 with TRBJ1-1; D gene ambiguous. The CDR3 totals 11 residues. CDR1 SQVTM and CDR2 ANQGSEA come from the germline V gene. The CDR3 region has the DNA TGCAGAGGAGACTGGGGAGTTGAGGCTTTCTTT. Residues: CRGDWGVEAFF.

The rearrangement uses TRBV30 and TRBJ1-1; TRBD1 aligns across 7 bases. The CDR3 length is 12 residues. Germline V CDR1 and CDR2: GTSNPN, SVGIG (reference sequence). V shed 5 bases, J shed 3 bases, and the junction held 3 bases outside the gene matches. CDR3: CAWARGYTEAFF. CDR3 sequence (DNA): TGTGCCTGGGCCAGGGGGTACACTGAAGCTTTCTTT.

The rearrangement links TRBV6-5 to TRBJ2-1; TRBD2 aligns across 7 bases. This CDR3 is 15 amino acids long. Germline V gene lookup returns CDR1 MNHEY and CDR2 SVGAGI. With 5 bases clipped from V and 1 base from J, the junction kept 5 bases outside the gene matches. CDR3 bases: TGTGCCAGCAGTAATAGCGGGCTTTCCTACAATGAGCAGTTCTTC. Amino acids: CASSNSGLSYNEQFF.

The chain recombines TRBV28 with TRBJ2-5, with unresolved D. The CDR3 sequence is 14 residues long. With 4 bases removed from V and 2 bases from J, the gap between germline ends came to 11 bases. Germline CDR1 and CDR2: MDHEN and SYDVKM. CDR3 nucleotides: TGTGCCAGCAGTTCCATACCGGGTCAAGAGACCCAGTACTTC. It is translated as CASSSIPGQETQYF.

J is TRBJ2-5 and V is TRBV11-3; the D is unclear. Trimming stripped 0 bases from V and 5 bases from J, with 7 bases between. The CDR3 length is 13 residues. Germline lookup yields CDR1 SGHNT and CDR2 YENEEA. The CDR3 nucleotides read TGTGCCAGCAGCTTAGAAAGAGAGGAGACCCAGTACTTC. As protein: CASSLEREETQYF.

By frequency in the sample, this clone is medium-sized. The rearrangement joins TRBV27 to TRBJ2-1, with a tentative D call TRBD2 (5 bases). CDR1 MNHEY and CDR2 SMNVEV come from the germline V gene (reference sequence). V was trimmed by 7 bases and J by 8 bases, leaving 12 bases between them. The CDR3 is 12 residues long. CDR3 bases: TGTGCCAGCACTACCAGCGGATATGAGCAGTTCTTC. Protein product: CASTTSGYEQFF.

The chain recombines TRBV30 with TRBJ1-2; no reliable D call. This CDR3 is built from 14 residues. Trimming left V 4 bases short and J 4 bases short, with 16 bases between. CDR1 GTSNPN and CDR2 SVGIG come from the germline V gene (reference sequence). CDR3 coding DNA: TGTGCCTGGAAAAGGAGCACTCAAACCTATGGCTACACCTTC. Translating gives CAWKRSTQTYGYTF.

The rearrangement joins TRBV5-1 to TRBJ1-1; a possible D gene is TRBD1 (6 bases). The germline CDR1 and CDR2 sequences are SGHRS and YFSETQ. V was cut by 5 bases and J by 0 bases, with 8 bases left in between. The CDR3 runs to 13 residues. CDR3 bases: TGCGCCAGCAGGCAGGGGCTGAACACTGAAGCTTTCTTT. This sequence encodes CASRQGLNTEAFF. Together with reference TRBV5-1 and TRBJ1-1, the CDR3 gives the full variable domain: KAGVTQTPRYLIKTRGQQVTLSCSPISGHRSVSWYQQTPGQGLQFLFEYFSETQRNKGNFPGRFSGRQFSNSRSEMNVSTLELGDSALYLCASRQGLNTEAFFGQGTRLTVV.

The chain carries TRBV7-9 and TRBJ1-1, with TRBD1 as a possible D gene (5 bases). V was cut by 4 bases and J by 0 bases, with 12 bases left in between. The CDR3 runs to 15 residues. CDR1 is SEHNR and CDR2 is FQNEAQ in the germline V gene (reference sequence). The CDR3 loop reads CASSSRERLNTEAFF. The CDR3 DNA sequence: TGTGCCAGCAGCTCCAGGGAACGTTTGAACACTGAAGCTTTCTTT. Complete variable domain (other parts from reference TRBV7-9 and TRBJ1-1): DTGVSQNPRHKITKRGQNVTFRCDPISEHNRLYWYRQTLGQGPEFLTYFQNEAQLEKSRLLSDRFSAERPKGSFSTLEIQRTEQGDSAMYLCASSSRERLNTEAFFGQGTRLTVV.

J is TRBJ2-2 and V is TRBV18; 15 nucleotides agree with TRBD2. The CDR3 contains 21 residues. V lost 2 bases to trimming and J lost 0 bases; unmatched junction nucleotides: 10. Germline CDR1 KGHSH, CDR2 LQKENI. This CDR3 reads CASSPTPGTSGRLANTGELFF. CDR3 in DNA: TGTGCCAGCTCACCAACACCGGGGACTAGCGGGAGGCTAGCGAACACCGGGGAGCTGTTTTTT.

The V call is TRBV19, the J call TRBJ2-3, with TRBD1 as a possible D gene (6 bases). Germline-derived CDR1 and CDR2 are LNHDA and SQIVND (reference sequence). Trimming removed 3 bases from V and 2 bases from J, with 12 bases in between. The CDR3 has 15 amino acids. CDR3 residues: CASSILDSSTDTQYF. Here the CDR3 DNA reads TGTGCCAGTAGTATTCTGGACAGTTCCACAGATACGCAGTATTTT.

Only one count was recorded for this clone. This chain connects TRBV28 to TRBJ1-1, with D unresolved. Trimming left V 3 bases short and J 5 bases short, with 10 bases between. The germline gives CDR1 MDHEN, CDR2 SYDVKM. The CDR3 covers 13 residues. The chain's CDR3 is CASSFMAVTEAFF. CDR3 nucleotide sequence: TGTGCCAGCAGTTTCATGGCTGTAACTGAAGCTTTCTTT. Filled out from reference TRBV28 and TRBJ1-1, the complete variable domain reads DVKVTQSSRYLVKRTGEKVFLECVQDMDHENMFWYRQDPGLGLRLIYFSYDVKMKEKGDIPEGYSVSREKKERFSLILESASTNQTSMYLCASSFMAVTEAFFGQGTRLTVV.

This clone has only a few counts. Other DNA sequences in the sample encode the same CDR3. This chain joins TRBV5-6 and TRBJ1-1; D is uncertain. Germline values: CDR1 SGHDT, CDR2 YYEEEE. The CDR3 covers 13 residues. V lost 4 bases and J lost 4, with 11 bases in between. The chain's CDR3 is CASSPGLGTEAFF. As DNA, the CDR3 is TGTGCCAGCAGCCCCGGGTTGGGCACTGAAGCTTTCTTT.

CDR3 loop: CASSFRSGGIKNEQFF. The CDR3 nucleotides read TGCGCCAGCAGCTTTCGTTCAGGGGGCATTAAGAATGAGCAGTTCTTC. This chain joins TRBV5-1 and TRBJ2-1, with 8 bases lining up with TRBD1. This CDR3 has 16 amino acids. V lost 2 bases and J lost 7; bases outside the gene matches: 11. CDR1 SGHRS and CDR2 YFSETQ come from the germline V gene.

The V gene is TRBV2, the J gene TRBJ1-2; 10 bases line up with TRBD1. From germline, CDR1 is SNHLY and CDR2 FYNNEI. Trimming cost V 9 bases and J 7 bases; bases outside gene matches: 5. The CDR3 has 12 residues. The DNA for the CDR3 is TGTGCCAGTATGGGACAGGGGTCTGGCTACACCTTC. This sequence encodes CASMGQGSGYTF.

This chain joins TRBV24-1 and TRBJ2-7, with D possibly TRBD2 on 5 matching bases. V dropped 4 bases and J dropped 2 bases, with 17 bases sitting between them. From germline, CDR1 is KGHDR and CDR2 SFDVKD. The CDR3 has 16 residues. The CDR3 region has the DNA TGTGCCACCAGTGACGCGGGCCCTAGGAAGACCTACGAGCAGTACTTC. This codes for CATSDAGPRKTYEQYF.

In DNA form, the CDR3 reads TGCGCCAGCGGCAGGGGGATTCAGCCCCAGCATTTT. Protein: CASGRGIQPQHF. The J gene is TRBJ1-5, the V gene TRBV23-1; 7 bases match TRBD1. Being an ORF, TRBV23-1 has a function that is uncertain. The CDR3 runs 12 residues. The trim removed 8 bases at V and 6 bases at J, leaving 4 bases unmatched.

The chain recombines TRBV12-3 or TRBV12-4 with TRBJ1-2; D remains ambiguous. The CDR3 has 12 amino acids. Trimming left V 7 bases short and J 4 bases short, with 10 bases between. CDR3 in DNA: TGTGCCAGCAAATCAGGCCTCTATGGCTACACCTTC. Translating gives CASKSGLYGYTF.

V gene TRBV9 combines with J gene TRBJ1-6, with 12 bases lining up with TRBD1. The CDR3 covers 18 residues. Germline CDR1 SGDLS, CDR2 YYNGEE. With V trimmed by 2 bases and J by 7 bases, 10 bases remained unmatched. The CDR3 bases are TGTGCCAGCAGCGTGTCTGAAAGGGACAGGGGGCAAAATTCACCCCTCCACTTT. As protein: CASSVSERDRGQNSPLHF.

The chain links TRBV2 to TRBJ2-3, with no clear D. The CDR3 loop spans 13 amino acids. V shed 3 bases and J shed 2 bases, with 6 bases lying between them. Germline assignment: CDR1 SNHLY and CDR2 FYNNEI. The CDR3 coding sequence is TGTGCCAGCAGTGAGCGGCTCACAGATACGCAGTATTTT. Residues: CASSERLTDTQYF.

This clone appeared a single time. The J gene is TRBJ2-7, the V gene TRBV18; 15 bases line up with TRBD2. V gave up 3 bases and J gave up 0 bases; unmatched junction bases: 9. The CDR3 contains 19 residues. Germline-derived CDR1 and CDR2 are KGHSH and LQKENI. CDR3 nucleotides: TGTGCCAGCTCACCCGAAGGGACTAGCGGGAGGTCAAGCTCCTACGAGCAGTACTTC. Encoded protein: CASSPEGTSGRSSSYEQYF.

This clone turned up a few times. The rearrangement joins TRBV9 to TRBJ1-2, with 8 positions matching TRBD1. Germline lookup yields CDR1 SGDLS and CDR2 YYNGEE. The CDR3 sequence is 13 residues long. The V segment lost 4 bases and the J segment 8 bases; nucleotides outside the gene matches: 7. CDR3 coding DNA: TGTGCCAGCAGCCCCCAGACAGGGGTCGGCTACACCTTC. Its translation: CASSPQTGVGYTF.